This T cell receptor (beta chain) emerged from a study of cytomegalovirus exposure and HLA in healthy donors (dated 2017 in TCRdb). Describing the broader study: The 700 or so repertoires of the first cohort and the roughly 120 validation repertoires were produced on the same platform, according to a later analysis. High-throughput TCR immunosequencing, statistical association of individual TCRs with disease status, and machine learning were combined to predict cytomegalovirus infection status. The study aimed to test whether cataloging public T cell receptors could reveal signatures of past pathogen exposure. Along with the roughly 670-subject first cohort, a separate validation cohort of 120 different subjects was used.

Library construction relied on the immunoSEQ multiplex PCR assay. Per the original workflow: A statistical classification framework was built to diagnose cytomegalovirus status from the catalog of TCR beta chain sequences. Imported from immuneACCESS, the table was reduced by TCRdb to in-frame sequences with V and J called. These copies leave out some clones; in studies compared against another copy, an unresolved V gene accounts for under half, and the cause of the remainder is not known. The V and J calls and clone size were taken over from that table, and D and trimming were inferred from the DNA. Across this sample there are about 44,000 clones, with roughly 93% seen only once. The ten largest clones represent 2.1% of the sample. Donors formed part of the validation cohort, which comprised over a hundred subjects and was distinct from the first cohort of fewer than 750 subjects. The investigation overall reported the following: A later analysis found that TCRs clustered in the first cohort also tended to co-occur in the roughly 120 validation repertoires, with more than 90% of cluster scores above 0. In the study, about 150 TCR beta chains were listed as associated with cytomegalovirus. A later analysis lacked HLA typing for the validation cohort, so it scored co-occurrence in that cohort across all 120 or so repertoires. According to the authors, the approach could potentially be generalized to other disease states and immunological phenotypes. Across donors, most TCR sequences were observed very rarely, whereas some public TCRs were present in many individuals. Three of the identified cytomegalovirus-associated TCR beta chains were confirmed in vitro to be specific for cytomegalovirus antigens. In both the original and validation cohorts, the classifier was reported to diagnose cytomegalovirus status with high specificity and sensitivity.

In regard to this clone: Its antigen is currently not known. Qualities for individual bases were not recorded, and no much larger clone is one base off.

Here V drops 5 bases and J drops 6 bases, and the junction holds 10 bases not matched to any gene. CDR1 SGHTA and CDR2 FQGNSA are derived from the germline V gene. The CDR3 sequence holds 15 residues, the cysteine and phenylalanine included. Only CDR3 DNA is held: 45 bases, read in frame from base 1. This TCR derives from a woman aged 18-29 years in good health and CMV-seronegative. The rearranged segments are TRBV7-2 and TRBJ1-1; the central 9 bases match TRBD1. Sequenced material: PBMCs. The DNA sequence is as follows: TGTGCCAGCAGCCGTAACCCGGGACAGGGTTCTGAAGCTTTCTTT. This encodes CASSRNPGQGSEAFF.